The 2 T cell receptor beta chains listed next were all sequenced from one sample in a study of T cells in Graves' hyperthyroidism and ophthalmopathy. Authors of the study amplified TCR beta CDR3 regions from RNA transcripts. Carried out on the TCR CDR3, a first-round RT-PCR used the HTBI primer set. MiXCR, applied by TCRdb to the multiplex PCR reads, yields one record per CDR3 protein. The repertoire includes about 600,000 distinct CDR3 sequences, approximately 15% of them detected once, and over 6% sits in the top ten. Sequencing was carried out using blood. Receptor source: a woman aged 18-35 years with Graves' ophthalmopathy.

Many counts were recorded for this clonotype. The V and J genes are TRBV30 and TRBJ1-3; no reliable D call. The V gene lost 0 bases and the J gene lost 0 bases, with 6 bases spanning the gap. Germline-derived CDR1 and CDR2 are GTSNPN and SVGIG (reference sequence). The CDR3 runs to 14 residues. The CDR3 spells CAWSVLRSGNTIYF. The CDR3 coding sequence is TGTGCCTGGAGTGTACTACGCTCTGGAAACACCATATATTTT.

This clonotype was seen only a few times. The rearrangement joins TRBV29-1 to TRBJ2-7, with 9 bases aligning to TRBD1. V lost 7 bases to trimming and J lost 4 bases; unmatched junction nucleotides: 8. The germline V gene has CDR1 SQVTM and CDR2 ANQGSEA. This CDR3 contains 13 residues. The CDR3 spells CSGLGQGYYEQYF. In DNA, the CDR3 is TGCAGCGGCCTGGGACAGGGATATTACGAGCAGTACTTC.